This T cell receptor beta chain was found in a study of blood T cell repertoires in COVID-19. The CDR3 extends over 15 amino acids. Germline V lookup: CDR1 KGHDR, CDR2 SFDVKD. V was clipped by 6 bases and J by 6 bases; unmatched bases: 8. The method was immunoSEQ multiplex PCR; TCRdb's version includes in-frame clones alone and lacks a portion of them. The data contain a few hundred thousand clones, roughly nine tenths of them singletons. The sample consisted of PBMCs or T cells enriched from blood (not recorded which). The V call is TRBV24-1, the J call TRBJ2-2, with TRBD1 matching over 8 bases. The TCR comes from a woman in her forties or fifties in a cohort exposed to, infected with or recovered from COVID-19 (not recorded which). The CDR3: CATSPGQGAPGELFF. The CDR3 DNA reads as TGTGCCACCAGTCCGGGGCAGGGGGCGCCCGGGGAGCTGTTTTTT.